This T cell receptor beta chain was found in a study of shared clonotypes between healthy human individuals. The protocol was immunoSEQ multiplex PCR, while the TCRdb copy is restricted to in-frame clones and leaves out a portion. The repertoire has hundreds of thousands of clones, less than 98% of them found once; the top ten carry 0.045% to 0.07%. The material sequenced was naive CD4+ T cells sorted from blood. Subset specified: CD45RA+ positively selected. This clonotype originated in a woman younger than 45 in good health.

CDR3: CATGGLYRADTQYF. The CDR3 DNA sequence: TGTGCCACTGGAGGGTTATACCGTGCAGATACGCAGTATTTT. The chain uses TRBV28 and TRBJ2-3, with a possible D match to TRBD2 (6 bases). Germline CDR1 MDHEN, CDR2 SYDVKM. This CDR3 has 14 residues. V lost 10 bases, J lost 4 bases, and 18 bases lay in between. Full variable domain (outside the CDR3, taken from reference TRBV28 and TRBJ2-3): DVKVTQSSRYLVKRTGEKVFLECVQDMDHENMFWYRQDPGLGLRLIYFSYDVKMKEKGDIPEGYSVSREKKERFSLILESASTNQTSMYLCATGGLYRADTQYFGPGTRLTVL.